Given below is one T cell receptor beta chain in context. What antigen it recognizes has not been identified. Per-nucleotide qualities are absent, and no much larger clonotype sits a single base away. The data belong to a study of OX40 agonist ivuxolimab in advanced cancers. Notes on the research overall: Ivuxolimab, which targeted the costimulatory receptor OX40 (CD134), was an agonistic, fully human IgG2 monoclonal antibody. Intravenous ivuxolimab was administered to patients every 2 weeks at six dose levels: 0.01, 0.1, 0.3, 1.5, 3 and 10 mg/kg. The dose-escalation cohort was roughly 83% male with a mean age of about 60 years, ranging from roughly 23 to 85. Partial responses were achieved by three dose-escalation patients, of whom one had hepatocellular carcinoma and two had cutaneous melanoma. Peripheral TCRbeta sequencing aimed to test whether ivuxolimab altered TCR sequence diversity and caused clonal T-cell expansion. Patients were allowed to have had prior anti-PD-1, anti-PD-L1 or anti-CTLA-4 therapy, and 40% of the dose-escalation patients had previously received checkpoint inhibitors. The monotherapy dose-escalation portion (N of about 50 patients) of the phase I ivuxolimab trial is reported in the paper. Among the approximately 50 dose-escalation patients, about 19 had hepatocellular carcinoma, roughly 15 melanoma, 9 renal cell carcinoma and 9 head and neck cancer. What the research found in general, with its limitations: At doses of 0.1 to 3.0 mg/kg, clonal expansion of both CD4+ and CD8+ T cells in blood was seen between baseline and week 6. Low levels of normalized T-cell clonal expansion were also seen in some patients who did not respond. On average, CD8+ T cells showed more expanded clones than CD4+ T cells after ivuxolimab. The antigen specificity of the peripheral T cells that underwent clonal expansion was not determined. Partial responders in the 0.1-3.0 mg/kg groups had among the lowest normalized peripheral clonal expansion, especially among CD8+ T cells.

Patients with autoimmune disease history or receiving systemic immunosuppression were excluded from the trial. Peripheral blood for TCR sequencing was collected from all dose cohorts at baseline, on cycle 4 day 1, and on cycle 7 day 1. Samples came from an open-label, multicenter, first-in-human phase I dose-escalation trial of ivuxolimab. Adults with locally advanced or metastatic melanoma, renal cell, hepatocellular, or head and neck squamous cell carcinoma were enrolled in the trial. Before TCR sequencing, CD4+ T cells and CD8+ T cells were sorted from peripheral blood as separate populations. To sequence the TCRbeta CDR3 region, genomic DNA was isolated from the sorted cells. The immunoSEQ Assay was used for sequencing of TCRbeta CDR3 regions. The clones in this table, taken by TCRdb from immuneACCESS, are in-frame only. Not every clone is retained; where verified, under half of the shortfall comes from an unresolved V gene, and the cause of the rest is unknown. Across this sample there are approximately 89,000 clones, with around 87% seen only once. About 0.33% of the sample is held by the ten biggest clonotypes.

Taken from cysteine to phenylalanine, the CDR3 has 15 residues. Left in the record is the CDR3 DNA by itself, 45 bases read in frame from the first base. V is shortened by 0 bases, J by 7 bases, and the region joining them spans 10 bases. The germline V gene gives CDR1 as LGHNA and CDR2 as YSLEER. The clonotype comes from an adult with an advanced solid tumor such as melanoma, head and neck, liver or kidney cancer. The chain was built from TRBV4-3 and TRBJ1-6; a tentative D call is TRBD1 (5 bases match). The input for sequencing was CD4+ or CD8+ T cells sorted from blood, taken in a trial of the OX40 agonist ivuxolimab. In nucleotide form, the sequence is TGCGCCAGCAGCCAAGAAGGAGGGGAGAATTCACCCCTCCACTTT. Its amino acids are CASSQEGGENSPLHF.